Listed here are 32 T cell receptor beta chains from one sample, sequenced in a study of molecular identifiers for immune sequencing clone quantification. Using its own MiXCR run on the PCR reads, TCRdb lists one record per CDR3 protein. The data show about 23,000 distinct CDR3 sequences, roughly a sixth seen once. Sequencing was done on a sample of naive CD8+ T cells from blood, with Jurkat cell RNA spiked in. Subset described: FACS-sorted CD8+CD4-CCR7+CD45RA+ naive T cells. Receptors originate from a human donor in good health. Some libraries in this study had Jurkat cell RNA spiked in.

The table lists this clonotype with many counts. V gene TRBV4-2 combines with J gene TRBJ2-7, with 8 nucleotides matching TRBD2. This CDR3 comprises 14 residues. Germline CDR1 LGHNA, CDR2 YNFKEQ. The J segment lost 4 bases and the V segment lost 0 bases, leaving 2 bases of the junction unmatched. The CDR3 sequence: CASSQEREGYEQYF. DNA of the CDR3: TGTGCCAGCAGCCAAGAACGGGAGGGGTACGAGCAGTACTTC.

This clonotype rates as medium-sized (0.01 to 0.1%). The V and J genes are TRBV30 and TRBJ2-5; D ambiguous. Germline V gives CDR1 GTSNPN, CDR2 SVGIG (reference sequence). V was shortened by 2 bases and J by 2 bases, with 9 bases between the two germline ends. This CDR3 is 13 amino acids long. CDR3 coding DNA: TGTGCCTGGAGTCCACGGAGTCAAGAGACCCAGTACTTC. It yields the protein CAWSPRSQETQYF.

The genes are TRBV7-9 and TRBJ2-2; 8 positions agree with TRBD1. The V gene's germline CDR1 is SEHNR and CDR2 FQNEAQ (reference sequence). The length of the CDR3 is 16 residues. This chain's CDR3 is CNSSPMGQVRTGELFF. CDR3 in DNA: TGTAACAGCAGCCCAATGGGACAGGTTCGCACCGGGGAGCTGTTTTTT.

The V and J genes are TRBV6-2 or TRBV6-3 and TRBJ2-3, with 8 nucleotides matching TRBD1. V lost 5 bases and J lost 2; bases outside the gene matches: 6. This CDR3 has 15 residues. The germline gives CDR1 MNHEY, CDR2 SVGEGT. CDR3 nucleotides: TGTGCCAGCAGTGCAGGGGGCCTTTCCACAGATACGCAGTATTTT. Its protein product is CASSAGGLSTDTQYF.

This clonotype was counted at least ten times. The chain carries TRBV6-2 or TRBV6-3 and TRBJ1-5; 8 nucleotides line up with TRBD1. Germline-derived CDR1 and CDR2 are MNHEY and SVGEGT. With V trimmed by 6 bases and J by 0 bases, 4 bases remained unmatched. This CDR3 spans 15 amino acids. The CDR3 coding sequence is TGTGCCAGCAGCCGACAGGGGAATAGCAATCAGCCCCAGCATTTT. It specifies CASSRQGNSNQPQHF.

The sample holds many counts of this clonotype. In DNA, the CDR3 is TGCGCCAGCAGGCCCCAACATAAGCCGAACACTGAAGCTTTCTTT. It is translated as CASRPQHKPNTEAFF. V usage is TRBV4-3 and J usage is TRBJ1-1; D is undetermined. V was shortened by 6 bases and J by 1 base, with 15 bases between the two germline ends. This CDR3 is 15 amino acids long. CDR1 LGHNA and CDR2 YSLEER come from the germline V gene.

This clonotype was detected many times. The rearrangement links TRBV19 to TRBJ2-1; 7 bases line up with TRBD2. This CDR3 has 15 amino acids. Germline-derived CDR1 and CDR2 are LNHDA and SQIVND (reference sequence). Unmatched junction bases numbered 12, after V lost 5 bases and J lost 8 bases. The CDR3 loop reads CASSPRTSLGDEQFF. The DNA for the CDR3 is TGTGCCAGTAGTCCGCGGACTAGTCTAGGCGATGAGCAGTTCTTC. The variable domain in full, with the rest retrieved from reference TRBV19 and TRBJ2-1, is DGGITQSPKYLFRKEGQNVTLSCEQNLNHDAMYWYRQDPGQGLRLIYYSQIVNDFQKGDIAEGYSVSREKKESFPLTVTSAQKNPTAFYLCASSPRTSLGDEQFFGPGTRLTVL.

This clonotype appeared many times. The chain recombines TRBV6-2 or TRBV6-3 with TRBJ1-1, with a tentative D call TRBD1 (5 bases). The V and J ends lost 5 bases and 7 bases respectively, with 8 bases between them. This CDR3 is built from 11 residues. The germline V gene encodes CDR1 MNHEY and CDR2 SVGEGT. For the CDR3, the DNA is TGTGCCAGCAGTCAGGGCAATGAAGCTTTCTTT. This codes for CASSQGNEAFF.

This clonotype has a count of ten or more. The chain employs TRBV7-9 and TRBJ1-4; D unclear. Germline CDR1 is SEHNR and CDR2 is FQNEAQ (reference sequence). V gave up 1 base and J gave up 3 bases, with 6 bases separating them. The CDR3 length is 14 residues. CDR3 bases: TGTGCCAGCAGCTTAGGGACCTCTAATGAAAAACTGTTTTTT. Translated, it gives CASSLGTSNEKLFF.

This clonotype was seen only a few times. The chain combines TRBV5-6 with TRBJ2-2; maybe TRBD1 (6 bases). This CDR3 comprises 15 residues. Germline CDR1 reads SGHDT; CDR2 reads YYEEEE. V was cut by 4 bases and J by 0 bases, with 10 bases left in between. The CDR3 here is CASSVDSTNTGELFF. CDR3 bases: TGTGCCAGCAGCGTGGACAGCACGAACACCGGGGAGCTGTTTTTT.

Worth noting for this clonotype: A much larger clone differs from this one at a single base, so this may be a read error. V and J are TRBV2 and TRBJ1-2; possibly TRBD1 for D (5 bases). This CDR3 comprises 17 residues. CDR1 and CDR2 from the germline V gene are SNHLY and FYNNEI. The CDR3 loop is CASSEALRQHSNYGYAF. CDR3 DNA: TGTGCCAGCAGTGAAGCGCTTCGACAGCATAGTAACTATGGCTACGCCTTC.

In its sample, this clonotype was seen many times. The chain is built from TRBV4-2 and TRBJ2-7; D ambiguous. Germline lookup yields CDR1 LGHNA and CDR2 YNFKEQ. This CDR3 comprises 15 residues. V dropped 0 bases and J dropped 2 bases, with 11 bases sitting between them. The CDR3, as DNA: TGTGCCAGCAGCCAAGATTCCGGGCCTACCTACGAGCAGTACTTC. This gives the protein CASSQDSGPTYEQYF.

This clonotype is labeled as medium-sized. V and J are TRBV10-3 and TRBJ2-3, with D possibly being TRBD2 (6 bases). The CDR3 has 14 residues. The V end lost 7 bases, the J end lost 4 bases, and 15 bases lay between the germline ends. The germline V gene has CDR1 ENHRY and CDR2 SYGVKD. Here the CDR3 reads CAIMGGPLADTQYF. CDR3 in DNA: TGTGCCATCATGGGAGGACCCCTCGCAGATACGCAGTATTTT.

With regard to this clonotype: A much larger clone sits a single nucleotide away, making a read error possible. The V gene is TRBV29-1, the J gene TRBJ2-7, with 8 bases that match TRBD1. The germline V gene has CDR1 SQVTM and CDR2 ANQGSEA. The CDR3 covers 13 residues. The CDR3 loop reads CGVGDRGLGEQYF. CDR3 DNA: TGCGGCGTGGGAGACAGGGGCCTGGGCGAGCAGTACTTC.

This clonotype was counted many times. The chain carries TRBV12-3 or TRBV12-4 and TRBJ2-3; 8 bases are a match to TRBD1. The CDR3 loop spans 15 amino acids. V dropped 6 bases and J dropped 0; count of bases not matched to a gene: 5. CDR3: CASRPGGPSTDTQYF. As DNA, the CDR3 is TGTGCCAGCAGGCCAGGGGGCCCTAGCACAGATACGCAGTATTTT.

At least ten counts were recorded for this clonotype. The J gene is TRBJ1-1, the V gene TRBV6-5; D not resolved. The V gene's germline CDR1 is MNHEY and CDR2 SVGAGI. The length of the CDR3 is 13 residues. Trimming stripped 2 bases from V and 11 bases from J, with 15 bases between. CDR3: CASSYKSLREAFF. The CDR3 DNA is TGTGCCAGCAGTTACAAAAGCCTCCGGGAGGCTTTCTTT.

Many counts were recorded for this clonotype. The chain employs TRBV7-9 and TRBJ2-7, with D possibly being TRBD1 or TRBD2 (5 bases each). Trimming took 4 bases from V and 7 from J, leaving 17 bases between them. Germline-derived CDR1 and CDR2 are SEHNR and FQNEAQ (reference sequence). The CDR3 has 14 amino acids. This CDR3 reads CASSWTSMGVEQYF. The CDR3 region has the DNA TGTGCCAGCAGCTGGACGTCGATGGGGGTAGAGCAGTACTTC.

The chain recombines TRBV12-5 with TRBJ1-1, with 7 bases aligning to TRBD1. This CDR3 spans 13 amino acids. The V gene's germline CDR1 is LGHNT and CDR2 FRNRAP. The junction had 3 bases not matched to a gene; V was cut back by 2 bases and J by 6 bases. This chain's CDR3 is CASGLRGGAEAFF. DNA of the CDR3: TGTGCTAGTGGTTTGAGAGGGGGCGCTGAAGCTTTCTTT.

This clonotype was observed a few times. The V and J genes are TRBV13 and TRBJ2-7; TRBD1 matches at 8 bases. The length of the CDR3 is 12 residues. V lost 5 bases and J lost 6; bases outside the gene matches: 3. Germline values: CDR1 PRHDT, CDR2 FYEKMQ (reference sequence). The CDR3 DNA sequence: TGTGCCAGCAGCCCAGGGACAGGCGAGCAGTACTTC. Translation gives CASSPGTGEQYF.

The table lists this clonotype with many counts. The chain links TRBV11-2 to TRBJ2-3; D is unresolved. Trimming took off 0 bases at V and 2 bases at J, with 6 bases between the two ends. This CDR3 is built from 14 residues. Germline lookup yields CDR1 SGHAT and CDR2 FQNNGV. The CDR3 nucleotides read TGTGCCAGCAGCTTAGAGACCTACACAGATACGCAGTATTTT. It codes for CASSLETYTDTQYF.

At least ten counts were recorded for this clonotype. The J gene is TRBJ2-7, the V gene TRBV5-4; D unresolved. CDR3 length equals 12 residues. V was shortened by 4 bases and J by 6 bases, with 11 bases between the two germline ends. Germline values: CDR1 SGHNT, CDR2 YYREEE (reference sequence). CDR3 DNA sequence: TGTGCCAGCAGCACCGGTGCACGCGAGCAGTACTTC. Protein sequence: CASSTGAREQYF.

This clonotype appeared many times. V usage is TRBV6-5 and J usage is TRBJ2-3, with TRBD2 matching 10 bases. The CDR3 has 20 amino acids. V dropped 0 bases and J dropped 2; count of bases not matched to a gene: 14. Germline V lookup: CDR1 MNHEY, CDR2 SVGAGI. The CDR3 loop is CASSYSINSAGGGNTDTQYF. The CDR3 DNA sequence: TGTGCCAGCAGTTACTCGATTAACTCAGCGGGGGGGGGAAACACAGATACGCAGTATTTT.

As concerns this clonotype: The CDR3 ends on some other residue instead of the conserved phenylalanine or tryptophan, so this is likely a read error. The chain recombines TRBV24-1 with TRBJ2-1; 7 positions agree with TRBD2. CDR1 is KGHDR and CDR2 is SFDVKD in the germline V gene. The V and J ends lost 3 bases and 4 bases, in that order; junction bases with no gene match: 8. The CDR3 runs to 16 residues. CDR3 bases: TGTGCCACCAGTGATCTCTCCAGCGGGGAATACAATGAGCAGTTCCTC. It translates to CATSDLSSGEYNEQFL.

This clonotype was counted many times. The chain has TRBV3-1 and TRBJ1-5, with TRBD1 as a possible D gene (6 bases). This CDR3 spans 14 amino acids. Germline CDR1 reads LGHDT; CDR2 reads YNNKEL (reference sequence). The V end was cut by 0 bases, the J end by 4 bases, with 7 bases between. This chain's CDR3 is CASSQEGGNQPQHF. The DNA for the CDR3 is TGTGCCAGCAGCCAAGAAGGGGGGAATCAGCCCCAGCATTTT.

This clonotype occurred many times. The J gene is TRBJ2-3, the V gene TRBV27; D is possibly TRBD1 (6 bases). The CDR3 is 15 amino acids. Germline assignment: CDR1 MNHEY and CDR2 SMNVEV (reference sequence). The V gene lost 4 bases and the J gene lost 2 bases, with 13 bases spanning the gap. The CDR3 sequence: CASSYRGHPTDTQYF. The CDR3 coding sequence is TGTGCCAGCAGTTATAGGGGACACCCCACAGATACGCAGTATTTT.

This clonotype was seen at least ten times. V is TRBV11-3 and J is TRBJ2-7, with D possibly being TRBD1 (6 bases). The germline V gene has CDR1 SGHNT and CDR2 YENEEA. V was shortened by 3 bases and J by 1 base, with 7 bases between the two germline ends. The CDR3 consists of 13 residues. CDR3 sequence: CASSLGHSYEQYF. The CDR3 region has the DNA TGTGCCAGCAGCTTGGGACATTCCTACGAGCAGTACTTC.

This clonotype came up many times. The chain links TRBV7-3 to TRBJ2-7, with 7 bases that match TRBD2. The junction had 7 bases not matched to a gene; V was cut back by 5 bases and J by 3 bases. The germline gives CDR1 SGHTA, CDR2 FQGTGA. This CDR3 contains 14 residues. The CDR3 protein is CASSPGGTRYEQYF. The CDR3 DNA reads TGTGCCAGCAGCCCCGGGGGGACTCGCTACGAGCAGTACTTC.

In its sample, this clonotype was seen many times. V and J are TRBV2 and TRBJ2-3, with 12 positions matching TRBD2. Germline V gene data show CDR1 as SNHLY and CDR2 as FYNNEI. Trimming removed 3 bases from V and 1 base from J; junction bases left unmatched: 8. This CDR3 has 18 amino acids. CDR3 nucleotides: TGTGCCAGCAGTGACCCCGGGACTAGCGGGTTTCGCACAGATACGCAGTATTTT. It specifies CASSDPGTSGFRTDTQYF.

In this sample, this clonotype is medium-sized. The V and J genes are TRBV7-8 and TRBJ2-3, with 9 bases fitting TRBD1. The V and J ends lost 5 bases and 1 base, in that order; junction bases with no gene match: 13. This CDR3 has 18 amino acids. Germline-derived CDR1 and CDR2 are SGHVS and FQNEAQ. The CDR3 region is CASSLREGTGRGTDTQYF. The CDR3 bases are TGTGCCAGCAGCCTAAGGGAAGGGACAGGGCGGGGCACAGATACGCAGTATTTT.

With respect to this clonotype: This may arise from a read error, as a much more abundant clone is one base away. This chain joins TRBV12-3 or TRBV12-4 and TRBJ2-7, with D tentatively TRBD2 (6 bases). The CDR3 sequence is 14 residues long. CDR3 protein: CASGLVRDSDEQYF. The CDR3 region has the DNA TGTGCCAGCGGTTTAGTGAGGGACTCGGACGAGCAGTACTTC.

This clonotype was recorded at least ten times. CDR3 DNA sequence: TGTGCCGTCGGACAGACGATGAACACTGAAGCTTTCTTT. It yields the protein CAVGQTMNTEAFF. V is TRBV2 and J is TRBJ1-1; TRBD1 might be the D (6 bases). The CDR3 is made up of 13 amino acids. V gave up 11 bases and J gave up 0 bases, with 13 bases separating them. Per the germline V gene, CDR1 is SNHLY and CDR2 is FYNNEI. The whole variable domain, remainder taken from reference TRBV2 and TRBJ1-1, is EPEVTQTPSHQVTQMGQEVILRCVPISNHLYFYWYRQILGQKVEFLVSFYNNEISEKSEIFDDQFSVERPDGSNFTLKIRSTKLEDSAMYFCAVGQTMNTEAFFGQGTRLTVV.

This clonotype has at least ten counts. The chain links TRBV19 to TRBJ2-7; D not certain. This CDR3 comprises 11 residues. V was cut by 8 bases and J by 3 bases, with 8 bases left in between. Germline CDR1 LNHDA, CDR2 SQIVND (reference sequence). The CDR3 region is CASGNGYEQYF. The CDR3 DNA reads as TGTGCCAGTGGGAATGGCTACGAGCAGTACTTC. The full variable domain, in which reference TRBV19 and TRBJ2-7 provide the parts outside the CDR3, is DGGITQSPKYLFRKEGQNVTLSCEQNLNHDAMYWYRQDPGQGLRLIYYSQIVNDFQKGDIAEGYSVSREKKESFPLTVTSAQKNPTAFYLCASGNGYEQYFGPGTRLTVT.